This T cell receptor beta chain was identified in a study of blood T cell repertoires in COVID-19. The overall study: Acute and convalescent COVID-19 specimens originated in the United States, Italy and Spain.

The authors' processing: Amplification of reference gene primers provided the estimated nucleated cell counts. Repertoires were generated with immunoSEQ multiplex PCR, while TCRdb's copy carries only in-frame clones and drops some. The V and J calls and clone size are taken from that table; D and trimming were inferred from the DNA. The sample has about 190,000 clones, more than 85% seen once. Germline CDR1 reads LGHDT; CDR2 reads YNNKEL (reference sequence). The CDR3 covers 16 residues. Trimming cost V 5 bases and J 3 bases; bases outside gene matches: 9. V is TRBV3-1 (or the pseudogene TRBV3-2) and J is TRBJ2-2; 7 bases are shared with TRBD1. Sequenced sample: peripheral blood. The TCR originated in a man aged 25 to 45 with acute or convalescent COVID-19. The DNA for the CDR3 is TGTGCCAGCAGCATCCAGCAGGGGGTTTACACCGGGGAGCTGTTTTTT. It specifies CASSIQQGVYTGELFF.